This T cell receptor beta chain comes out of a study of cytomegalovirus exposure and HLA in healthy donors. As for the study in general: An earlier analysis found roughly 110 million unique TCR beta sequences from around 180 million T cells.

Looked up from germline, CDR1 is SGHTA and CDR2 is FQGNSA. V was pared by 8 bases and J by 5 bases, with 5 bases of the junction left unmatched. CDR3 size: 13 residues. Healthy bone marrow donors made up the donors. The PCR used 60 Vbeta and 13 Jbeta primers. Using immunoSEQ multiplex PCR, the repertoire was profiled, and TCRdb retains in-frame clones only, with some absent. This table holds 130,000 to 150,000 clones, over 75% found once. To note about this clone: The antigen remains undetermined.

Regarding the study as a whole: TCR beta V- and J-gene trimming, according to a later analysis, was linked to a missense DCLRE1C variant.

Sequenced: PBMCs. The chain recombines TRBV7-2 with TRBJ1-5; 8 positions agree with TRBD1. This sequence was found in a woman between 50 and 59 years old in good health and CMV-seropositive. The CDR3 DNA follows: TGTGCCAGCGCGGACAGGGCGGATCAGCCCCAGCATTTT. It encodes CASADRADQPQHF. Based on the CDR3 plus reference TRBV7-2 and TRBJ1-5, the full variable domain is GAGVSQSPSNKVTEKGKDVELRCDPISGHTALYWYRQSLGQGLEFLIYFQGNSAPDKSGLPSDRFSAERTGGSVSTLTIQRTQQEDSAVYLCASADRADQPQHFGDGTRLSIL.